The 30 T cell receptor beta chains listed next were all sequenced from one sample in a study of shared clonotypes between healthy human individuals. This table comes from immunoSEQ multiplex PCR, and its TCRdb copy is limited to in-frame clones, with some not included. The data hold roughly 2,000,000 clones, with approximately 94% observed a single time. The naive CD8 population came from CD45RO-negative cells selected for CCR7, without terminally differentiated effector memory CD45RA+ cells. The sample consisted of naive CD8+ T cells sorted from blood. The receptors derive from a man between 18 and 29 years old in good health.

This chain links TRBV9 with TRBJ1-1; 11 bases fit TRBD1. CDR3 size: 16 residues. Germline-derived CDR1 and CDR2 are SGDLS and YYNGEE. The J segment lost 5 bases and the V segment lost 4 bases, leaving 10 bases of the junction unmatched. DNA of the CDR3: TGTGCCAGCAGCACCCAGCCGGGACAGGGGGTAACTGAAGCTTTCTTT. This gives the protein CASSTQPGQGVTEAFF.

A single count supports this clone. The rearrangement uses TRBV27 and TRBJ1-5, with unresolved D. The length of the CDR3 is 14 residues. Per the germline V gene, CDR1 is MNHEY and CDR2 is SMNVEV (reference sequence). V was cut by 2 bases and J by 1 base, with 6 bases left in between. CDR3 bases: TGTGCCAGCAGTTTAATATTCAGCAATCAGCCCCAGCATTTT. It yields the protein CASSLIFSNQPQHF.

The chain links TRBV7-9 to TRBJ1-1; D unclear. Germline CDR1 is SEHNR and CDR2 is FQNEAQ (reference sequence). The CDR3 is 13 residues long. The V and J ends lost 3 bases and 3 bases respectively, with 8 bases between them. The CDR3 protein is CASSFDGYTEAFF. CDR3 DNA: TGTGCCAGCAGCTTCGATGGGTACACTGAAGCTTTCTTT.

The rearrangement uses TRBV5-6 and TRBJ2-5; D remains ambiguous. The germline gives CDR1 SGHDT, CDR2 YYEEEE. V was pared by 2 bases and J by 0 bases, with 11 bases between. This CDR3 has 15 residues. The CDR3 loop is CASSFWSLNQETQYF. The CDR3 DNA is TGTGCCAGCAGCTTCTGGTCCTTAAACCAAGAGACCCAGTACTTC.

The genes are TRBV19 and TRBJ1-2; no firm D call. The CDR3 spans 12 residues. Germline V gene data show CDR1 as LNHDA and CDR2 as SQIVND (reference sequence). V lost 7 bases to trimming and J lost 6 bases, with 12 bases between them. CDR3 coding DNA: TGTGCCAGTAAGGGTTTAGGGAATGGCTACACCTTC. Protein product: CASKGLGNGYTF.

V gene TRBV27 combines with J gene TRBJ2-3, with TRBD2 matching 10 bases. The germline V gene has CDR1 MNHEY and CDR2 SMNVEV (reference sequence). The CDR3 has 15 residues. V was pared by 5 bases and J by 7 bases, with 9 bases of the junction left unmatched. The CDR3 DNA follows: TGTGCCAGCAGTATTACTAGCGGGGAGTCGTATACGCAGTATTTT. Protein product: CASSITSGESYTQYF.

CDR3 in amino acids: CASSQASVYNEQFF. CDR3 bases: TGCGCCAGCAGCCAAGCGTCTGTATACAATGAGCAGTTCTTC. The chain is built from TRBV4-3 and TRBJ2-1; D remains ambiguous. This CDR3 is built from 14 residues. CDR1 LGHNA and CDR2 YSLEER come from the germline V gene. The germline V and J ends were trimmed by 1 base and 4 bases, with 8 bases remaining between them.

The chain uses TRBV5-1 and TRBJ2-2; D unresolved. Trimming took 7 bases from V and 6 from J, leaving 7 bases between them. The CDR3 is 11 residues long. The germline V gene encodes CDR1 SGHRS and CDR2 YFSETQ. CDR3 protein: CASGSAGELFF. The CDR3 DNA reads TGCGCCAGCGGGTCGGCCGGGGAGCTGTTTTTT.

The chain carries TRBV4-3 and TRBJ2-7; D perhaps matches TRBD1 (6 bases). The germline V and J ends were trimmed by 0 bases and 2 bases, with 11 bases remaining between them. The V gene's germline CDR1 is LGHNA and CDR2 YSLEER. CDR3 size: 15 residues. The CDR3 spells CASSQDGQLPYEQYF. CDR3 bases: TGCGCCAGCAGCCAAGATGGACAGCTGCCCTACGAGCAGTACTTC.

The chain carries TRBV27 and TRBJ2-2; weak D call: TRBD2 (5 bases). This CDR3 is 14 amino acids long. V dropped 5 bases and J dropped 3 bases, with 10 bases sitting between them. Germline lookup yields CDR1 MNHEY and CDR2 SMNVEV (reference sequence). CDR3 amino acids: CASSLVEDTGELFF. CDR3 DNA sequence: TGTGCCAGCAGTCTTGTGGAGGACACCGGGGAGCTGTTTTTT.

This chain uses TRBV4-1 with TRBJ2-4; the D gene is possibly TRBD2 (6 bases). The CDR3 is made up of 15 amino acids. CDR1 and CDR2 (germline): MGHRA, YSYEKL. Trimming stripped 2 bases from V and 8 bases from J, with 16 bases between. The DNA of the CDR3 is TGCGCCAGCAGCCAACTCATGGACTATATTGACATTCAGTACTTC. Translating it yields CASSQLMDYIDIQYF.

CDR3 region: CASSPEGQGWFAHYEQYF. CDR3 DNA: TGTGCCAGCAGTCCGGAGGGACAGGGGTGGTTTGCGCATTACGAGCAGTACTTC. This rearrangement joins TRBV27 to TRBJ2-7, with TRBD1 matching 10 bases. J was trimmed by 4 bases and V by 5 bases; bases with no gene match: 17. Per the germline V gene, CDR1 is MNHEY and CDR2 is SMNVEV (reference sequence). The CDR3 has 18 residues.

The V gene is TRBV29-1, the J gene TRBJ2-7, with TRBD1 matching over 8 bases. CDR3 length: 12 amino acids. Germline-derived CDR1 and CDR2 are SQVTM and ANQGSEA. V shed 5 bases and J 5 bases; nucleotides not matched to a gene: 5. Written as DNA, the CDR3 is TGCAGCGTTCGGGACAGGTATCACGAGCAGTACTTC. Protein: CSVRDRYHEQYF.

J is TRBJ2-5 and V is TRBV30, with TRBD2 matching 8 bases. TRBJ2-7 explains the end of the DNA better; the J call may be wrong. Germline CDR1 and CDR2: GTSNPN and SVGIG (reference sequence). The CDR3 spans 13 residues. As DNA, the CDR3 is TGTGCCTGGGGGACTAGGAGCTCCTACGAGCAGTACTTC. Its translation is CAWGTRSSYEQYF.

In its sample, this clone was seen a few times. The chain carries TRBV19 and TRBJ2-7; tentative D call: TRBD2 (5 bases). In germline, CDR1 is LNHDA, CDR2 SQIVND (reference sequence). This CDR3 comprises 15 residues. Trimming removed 3 bases at V and 2 bases at J, with 14 bases between. This CDR3 is CASSIGSGPPYEQYF. Written as DNA, the CDR3 is TGTGCCAGTAGTATTGGCAGCGGCCCTCCCTACGAGCAGTACTTC.

This chain's CDR3 is CASRVGGAPGNTIYF. In DNA form, the CDR3 reads TGTGCCAGCAGGGTAGGGGGGGCGCCTGGAAACACCATATATTTT. V is TRBV2 and J is TRBJ1-3; a weak D match, TRBD1 (6 bases). Trimming took 6 bases from V and 2 from J, leaving 14 bases between them. Germline CDR1 is SNHLY and CDR2 is FYNNEI. The CDR3 sequence is 15 residues long. Complete variable domain (other parts from reference TRBV2 and TRBJ1-3): EPEVTQTPSHQVTQMGQEVILRCVPISNHLYFYWYRQILGQKVEFLVSFYNNEISEKSEIFDDQFSVERPDGSNFTLKIRSTKLEDSAMYFCASRVGGAPGNTIYFGEGSWLTVV.

The chain recombines TRBV6-5 with TRBJ2-2, with 10 bases aligning to TRBD2. The CDR3 is 15 residues long. V shed 6 bases and J 5 bases; nucleotides not matched to a gene: 6. Germline V CDR1 and CDR2: MNHEY, SVGAGI. CDR3 nucleotides: TGTGCCAGCAGCTCGGGACTAGCGTCGACCGGGGAGCTGTTTTTT. Translation: CASSSGLASTGELFF.

The chain links TRBV7-9 to TRBJ2-3; 8 bases align to TRBD2. This CDR3 comprises 17 residues. Trimming at V came to 0 bases and at J to 2 bases, leaving 7 bases not matched to a gene. Per the germline V gene, CDR1 is SEHNR and CDR2 is FQNEAQ (reference sequence). In nucleotides, the CDR3 is TGTGCCAGCAGCTTAGCAGCGTCGGGGGGGCTCACAGATACGCAGTATTTT. It is translated as CASSLAASGGLTDTQYF.

Concerning this clone: The sample holds other DNA sequences that translate to the same CDR3. This sequence joins TRBV19 and TRBJ2-7, with a possible D match to TRBD2 (6 bases). Between the trimmed V and J ends, which lost 5 bases and 0 bases, there was a span of 8 bases. Looked up from germline, CDR1 is LNHDA and CDR2 is SQIVND (reference sequence). The CDR3 runs to 13 residues. CDR3 sequence: CASSPGSSYEQYF. CDR3 coding DNA: TGTGCCAGTAGTCCCGGGAGCTCCTACGAGCAGTACTTC.

CDR3 DNA sequence: TGTGCCAGCAGCTTCTGGAACACTGAAGCTTTCTTT. Its protein product is CASSFWNTEAFF. The chain combines TRBV11-2 with TRBJ1-1; D is unresolved. From germline, CDR1 is SGHAT and CDR2 FQNNGV. The CDR3 has 12 residues. Between the trimmed V and J ends, which lost 3 bases and 1 base, there was a span of 3 bases. Combining the CDR3 with reference TRBV11-2 and TRBJ1-1 gives the whole variable domain EAGVAQSPRYKIIEKRQSVAFWCNPISGHATLYWYQQILGQGPKLLIQFQNNGVVDDSQLPKDRFSAERLKGVDSTLKIQPAKLEDSAVYLCASSFWNTEAFFGQGTRLTVV.

The CDR3 spells CASSTTGGGETQYF. For the CDR3, the DNA is TGTGCCAGCAGCACGACAGGGGGCGGGGAGACCCAGTACTTC. This chain links TRBV13 with TRBJ2-5; TRBD1 matches at 10 bases. Germline CDR1 PRHDT, CDR2 FYEKMQ (reference sequence). With V trimmed by 5 bases and J by 5 bases, 5 bases remained unmatched. The CDR3 has 14 amino acids.

The V and J genes are TRBV10-3 and TRBJ2-7, with no clear D. The germline gives CDR1 ENHRY, CDR2 SYGVKD. This CDR3 region has 14 residues. V shed 2 bases and J shed 1 base, with 9 bases lying between them. The CDR3 loop is CAISEPGGSYEQYF. As DNA, the CDR3 is TGTGCCATCAGTGAGCCCGGTGGGTCCTACGAGCAGTACTTC.

The V call is TRBV7-2, the J call TRBJ2-3; 9 bases are a match to TRBD1. J lost 3 bases, V lost 5 bases, and 6 bases had no gene match. This CDR3 region has 15 residues. Per the germline V gene, CDR1 is SGHTA and CDR2 is FQGNSA. The chain's CDR3 is CASSLDRGLTDTQYF. The CDR3 region has the DNA TGTGCCAGCAGCCTGGACAGGGGTTTGACAGATACGCAGTATTTT.

V gene TRBV9 combines with J gene TRBJ1-3; D is uncertain. Trimming pared 4 bases from V and 0 bases from J, leaving 8 bases between. CDR1 and CDR2 (germline): SGDLS, YYNGEE. The CDR3 runs 14 residues. CDR3 nucleotide sequence: TGTGCCAGCAGCCCCTGGGGCTCTGGAAACACCATATATTTT. Translating gives CASSPWGSGNTIYF.

The gene calls are TRBV2 and TRBJ1-2; no clear D. Trimming took 3 bases from V and 4 from J, leaving 21 bases between them. The CDR3 covers 17 residues. Germline CDR1 SNHLY, CDR2 FYNNEI. As DNA, the CDR3 is TGTGCCAGCAGTGATTCGATTCCACCTACCCGTCTCTATGGCTACACCTTC. It specifies CASSDSIPPTRLYGYTF.

This sequence joins TRBV11-2 and TRBJ2-5; weak D call: TRBD2 (6 bases). This CDR3 has 17 amino acids. V lost 4 bases, J lost 4 bases, and 22 bases lay in between. Germline values: CDR1 SGHAT, CDR2 FQNNGV. The CDR3 sequence is CASSSWAGTELTETQYF. The CDR3 bases are TGTGCCAGCAGCTCCTGGGCCGGGACTGAGTTGACAGAGACCCAGTACTTC.

Concerning this clone itself: Other DNA sequences in this sample translate to the same CDR3. The rearrangement joins TRBV27 to TRBJ2-7; D gene unclear. Germline V gene lookup returns CDR1 MNHEY and CDR2 SMNVEV (reference sequence). The CDR3 consists of 13 residues. V lost 0 bases, J lost 7 bases, and 10 bases lay in between. In DNA, the CDR3 is TGTGCCAGCAGTTTATCTGGTAGCTATGAGCAGTACTTC. This codes for CASSLSGSYEQYF.

This clone was counted once. The same CDR3 arises from other DNA sequences in this sample as well. The chain links TRBV7-2 to TRBJ1-4; no definite D call. The V end lost 6 bases, the J end lost 8 bases, and 10 bases lay between the germline ends. The CDR3 totals 12 residues. Germline assignment: CDR1 SGHTA and CDR2 FQGNSA. The CDR3 bases are TGTGCCAGCAGTCTGGAAGACGAAAAACTGTTTTTT. It translates to CASSLEDEKLFF.

The chain couples TRBV10-3 to TRBJ2-3; 11 bases map to TRBD2. The CDR3 runs to 12 residues. Germline trimming cut 10 bases from V and 4 bases from J; bases unmatched to any gene: 1. Germline V gene lookup returns CDR1 ENHRY and CDR2 SYGVKD. The CDR3: CATTSGADTQYF. The CDR3 DNA sequence: TGTGCCACGACTAGCGGGGCAGATACGCAGTATTTT.

The chain carries TRBV4-2 and TRBJ2-7; D is unclear. The germline gives CDR1 LGHNA, CDR2 YNFKEQ. This CDR3 region has 13 residues. V lost 1 base to trimming and J lost 3 bases, with 7 bases between them. CDR3 residues: CASSQVGSYEQYF. CDR3 nucleotides: TGTGCCAGCAGCCAAGTTGGCAGCTACGAGCAGTACTTC.